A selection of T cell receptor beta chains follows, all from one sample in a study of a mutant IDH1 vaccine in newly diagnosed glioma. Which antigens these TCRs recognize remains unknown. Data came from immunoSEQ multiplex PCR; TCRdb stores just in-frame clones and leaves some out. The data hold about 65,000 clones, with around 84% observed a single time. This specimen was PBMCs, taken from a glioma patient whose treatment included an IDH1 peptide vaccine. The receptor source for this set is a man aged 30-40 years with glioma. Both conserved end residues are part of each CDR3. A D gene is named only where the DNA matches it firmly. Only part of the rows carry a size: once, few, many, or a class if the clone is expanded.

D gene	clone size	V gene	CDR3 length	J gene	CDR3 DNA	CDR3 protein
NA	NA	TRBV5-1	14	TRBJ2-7	TGCGCCAGCAGCCGACAAGGGGACGGCTACGAGCAGTACTTC	CASSRQGDGYEQYF
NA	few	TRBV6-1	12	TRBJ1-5	TGTGCCAGCATCGGGGAATCAAAGCCCCAGCATTTT	CASIGESKPQHF
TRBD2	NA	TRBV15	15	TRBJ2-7	TGTGCCACCAGCAGAGATAGCGGGGGCTCCTACGAGCAGTACTTC	CATSRDSGGSYEQYF
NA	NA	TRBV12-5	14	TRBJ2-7	TGTGCTAGTGGTTCCCGACTTACCTCCTACGAGCAGTACTTC	CASGSRLTSYEQYF
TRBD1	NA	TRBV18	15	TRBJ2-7	TGTGCCAGCTCACCTCCGGGACAGGAGATGTACGAGCAGTACTTC	CASSPPGQEMYEQYF
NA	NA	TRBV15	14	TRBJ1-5	TGTGCCACCAGCAGAGGCAGGGCAGCCCAGCCCCAGCATTTT	CATSRGRAAQPQHF
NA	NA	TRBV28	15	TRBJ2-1	TGTGCCAGCGCCCAAACTAATAGGGTAAGGGTTGAGCAGTTCTTC	CASAQTNRVRVEQFF
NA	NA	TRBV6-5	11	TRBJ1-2	TGTGCCAGCAATCAGGGTACTGGCTACACCTTC	CASNQGTGYTF
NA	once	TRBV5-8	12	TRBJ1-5	TGTGCCAGCAGCTTCAGCAATCAGCCCCAGCATTTT	CASSFSNQPQHF
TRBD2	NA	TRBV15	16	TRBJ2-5	TGTGCCACCAGCAGGAGGACTAGCGGGGGGGCTGGGACCCAGTACTTC	CATSRRTSGGAGTQYF
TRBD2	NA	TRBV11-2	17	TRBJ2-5	TGTGCCAGCAGCTTATTATCCGTGCGGGGGGGCGTCGAGACCCAGTACTTC	CASSLLSVRGGVETQYF
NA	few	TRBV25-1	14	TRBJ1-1	TGTGCCAGCCGCGGCTGGAGTTTGAACACTGAAGCTTTCTTT	CASRGWSLNTEAFF
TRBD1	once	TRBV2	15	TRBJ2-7	TGTGCCAGCAGTGAAAACCGGGACAGGGGCCCCGAGCAGTACTTC	CASSENRDRGPEQYF
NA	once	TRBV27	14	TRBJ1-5	TGTGCCAGCAGTTCCCAAGTGGGGATTGGGCCCCAGCATTTT	CASSSQVGIGPQHF
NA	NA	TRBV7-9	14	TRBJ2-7	TGTGCCAGCAGCTTAGCGCTAAAAGGATACGAGCAGTACTTC	CASSLALKGYEQYF
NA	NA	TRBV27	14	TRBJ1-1	TGTGCCAGCAGTCCCGGACATACAATGACTGAAGCTTTCTTT	CASSPGHTMTEAFF
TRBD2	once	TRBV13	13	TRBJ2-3	TGTGCCGGCGGGACTAGGAACACAGATACGCAGTATTTT	CAGGTRNTDTQYF
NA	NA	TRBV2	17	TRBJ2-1	TGTGCCAGCAGTGAGCGGAAGGCGAACTCCCTCTACAATGAGCAGTTCTTC	CASSERKANSLYNEQFF
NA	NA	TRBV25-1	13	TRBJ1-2	TGTGCCAGCAGTGAGAATTACAGAGATGGCTACACCTTC	CASSENYRDGYTF
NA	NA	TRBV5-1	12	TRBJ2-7	TGCGCCAGCAGCTTGGCTTCAGGCGAGCAGTACTTC	CASSLASGEQYF
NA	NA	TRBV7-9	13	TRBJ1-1	TGTGCCAGCAGCTCTCGACAGCCAATTGAAGCTTTCTTT	CASSSRQPIEAFF
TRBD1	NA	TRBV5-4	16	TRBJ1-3	TGTGCCAGCAGCTTCACCACAGGGGCTGGTGGAAACACCATATATTTT	CASSFTTGAGGNTIYF
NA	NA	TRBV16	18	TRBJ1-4	TGTGCCAGCAGTCATACTAGAAGACCGGACGGCTCTTGGGAAAAACTGTTTTTT	CASSHTRRPDGSWEKLFF
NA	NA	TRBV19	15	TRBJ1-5	TGTGCCAGTATCATGAGGGCGAGTGGCAATCAGCCCCAGCATTTT	CASIMRASGNQPQHF
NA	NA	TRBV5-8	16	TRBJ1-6	TGTGCCAGCAGCCGAGGGTCCACCGTCCTTAATTCACCCCTCCACTTT	CASSRGSTVLNSPLHF
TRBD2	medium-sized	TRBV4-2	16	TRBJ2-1	TGTGCCAGCAGCCAAGAGGGGGCGGGGGGGCCGAATGAGCAGTTCTTC	CASSQEGAGGPNEQFF
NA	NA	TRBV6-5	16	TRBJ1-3	TGTGCCAGCAGTTACTCACAGGCAAACTCTGGAAACACCATATATTTT	CASSYSQANSGNTIYF
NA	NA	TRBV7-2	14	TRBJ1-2	TGTGCCAGCAGCTTGAGCCCTCTGAAAGATGGCTACACCTTC	CASSLSPLKDGYTF
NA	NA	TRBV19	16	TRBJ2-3	TGTGCCAGTAGTATTCGAGGGGGAATGGGCACAGATACGCAGTATTTT	CASSIRGGMGTDTQYF
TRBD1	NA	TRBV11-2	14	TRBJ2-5	TGTGCCAGCAGCCCCGCAGGGGGCCGAGAGACCCAGTACTTC	CASSPAGGRETQYF
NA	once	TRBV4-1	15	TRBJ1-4	TGCGCCAGCAGCCAAGACGGTACGTCTAATGAAAAACTGTTTTTT	CASSQDGTSNEKLFF
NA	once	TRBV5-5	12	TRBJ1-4	TGTGCCAGCCACCGGACTAATGAAAAACTGTTTTTT	CASHRTNEKLFF
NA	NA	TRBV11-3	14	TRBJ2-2	TGTGCCAGCAGCCACGGTAGACGCCCCGGGGAGCTGTTTTTT	CASSHGRRPGELFF
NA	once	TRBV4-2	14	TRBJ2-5	TGTGCCAGCAGCCTAAATTTCGCGGGGGAGACCCAGTACTTC	CASSLNFAGETQYF
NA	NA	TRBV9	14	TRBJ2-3	TGTGCCAGCAGCGTAGGGGATCTTGCGGATACGCAGTATTTT	CASSVGDLADTQYF
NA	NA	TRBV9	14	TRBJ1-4	TGTGCCAGCAGCGTACTTGCAACTAATGAAAAACTGTTTTTT	CASSVLATNEKLFF
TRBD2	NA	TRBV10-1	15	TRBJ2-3	TGCGCCAGCACCTCTGGGACTAGGGACACAGATACGCAGTATTTT	CASTSGTRDTDTQYF
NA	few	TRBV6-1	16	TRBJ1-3	TGTGCCAGCAGTGCCTTGGCGAGCGGCTCTGGAAACACCATATATTTT	CASSALASGSGNTIYF
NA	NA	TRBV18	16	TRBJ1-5	TGTGCCAGCTCGCCTCAGATGGGATTTAGCAATCAGCCCCAGCATTTT	CASSPQMGFSNQPQHF
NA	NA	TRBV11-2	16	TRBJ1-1	TGTGCCAGCAGCTTCCAGACGGGGGACGGGAACACTGAAGCTTTCTTT	CASSFQTGDGNTEAFF
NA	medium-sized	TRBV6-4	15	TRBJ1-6	TGTGCCAGCAGTGACTCTACGGACCCTAATTCACCCCTCCACTTT	CASSDSTDPNSPLHF
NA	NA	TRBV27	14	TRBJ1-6	TGTGCCAGCAGTTTATCGTCAGGGAGTTCACCCCTCCACTTT	CASSLSSGSSPLHF
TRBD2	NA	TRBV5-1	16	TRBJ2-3	TGCGCCAGCAGCTTATTTAGCGGGGGGGCGACAGATACGCAGTATTTT	CASSLFSGGATDTQYF
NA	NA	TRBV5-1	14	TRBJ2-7	TGCGCCAGCAGTCCGGGGACCCGGCCCTACGAGCAGTACTTC	CASSPGTRPYEQYF
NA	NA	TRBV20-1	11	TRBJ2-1	TGCAGTGCTGGAGGTAGGGATGAGCAGTTCTTC	CSAGGRDEQFF
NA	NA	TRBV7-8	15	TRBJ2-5	TGTGCCAGCAGCTTAGTAATCCCGGGCCGAGAGACCCAGTACTTC	CASSLVIPGRETQYF
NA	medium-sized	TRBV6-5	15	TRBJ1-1	TGTGCCAGCACCACGGGACCCCCGGGAAACACTGAAGCTTTCTTT	CASTTGPPGNTEAFF
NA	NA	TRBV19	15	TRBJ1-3	TGTGCCAGTAGTTCCGGTCGGGGGTCTGGAAACACCATATATTTT	CASSSGRGSGNTIYF
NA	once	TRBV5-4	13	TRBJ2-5	TGTGCCAGCAGCTTAGGACTGCAAGAGACCCAGTACTTC	CASSLGLQETQYF
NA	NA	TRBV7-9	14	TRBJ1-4	TGTGCCAGCAGCCCCGGATTAGAGGGGGAAAAACTGTTTTTT	CASSPGLEGEKLFF
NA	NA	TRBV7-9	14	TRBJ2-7	TGTGCCAGCAGCCTGCCCTCGCGCGGAGGCGAGCAGTACTTC	CASSLPSRGGEQYF
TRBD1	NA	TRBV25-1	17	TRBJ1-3	TGTGCCAGCAACCAAATAGGTGGGACAGGGAAAGGATACACCATATATTTT	CASNQIGGTGKGYTIYF
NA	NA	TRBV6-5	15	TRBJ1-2	TGTGCCAGCAGTGGCACAGGAGCTCCTAACTATGGCTACACCTTC	CASSGTGAPNYGYTF
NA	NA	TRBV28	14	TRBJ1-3	TGTGCCAGCAGCCGAGACAGCACTGGAAACACCATATATTTT	CASSRDSTGNTIYF
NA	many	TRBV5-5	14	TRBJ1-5	TGTGCCAGCAGACCAGGTGTAGGGAATCAGCCCCAGCATTTT	CASRPGVGNQPQHF
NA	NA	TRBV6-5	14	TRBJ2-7	TGTGCCAGCAGTTCCTCCGGGACTGTGACAGTCAGGTCCTTC	CASSSSGTVTVRSF
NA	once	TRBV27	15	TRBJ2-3	TGTGCCAGCAGCCTAATGGCTAGTCTCACAGATACGCAGTATTTT	CASSLMASLTDTQYF